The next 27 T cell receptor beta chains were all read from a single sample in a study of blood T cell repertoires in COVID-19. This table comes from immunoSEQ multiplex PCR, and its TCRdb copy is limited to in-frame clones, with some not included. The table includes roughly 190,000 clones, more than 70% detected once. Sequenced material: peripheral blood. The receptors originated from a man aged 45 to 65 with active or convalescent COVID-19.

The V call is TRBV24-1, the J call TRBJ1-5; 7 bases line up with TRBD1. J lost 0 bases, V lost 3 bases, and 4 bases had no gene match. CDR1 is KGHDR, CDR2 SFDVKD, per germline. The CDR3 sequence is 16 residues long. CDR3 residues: CATSDQGTDSNQPQHF. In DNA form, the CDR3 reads TGTGCCACCAGTGATCAAGGGACAGATAGCAATCAGCCCCAGCATTTT.

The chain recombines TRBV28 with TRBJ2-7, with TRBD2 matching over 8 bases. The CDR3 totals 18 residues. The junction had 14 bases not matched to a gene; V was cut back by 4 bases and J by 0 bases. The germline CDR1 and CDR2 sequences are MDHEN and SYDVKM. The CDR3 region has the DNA TGTGCCAGCAGTTATCCCCAACTAGCGGAAAACCGCTCCTACGAGCAGTACTTC. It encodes CASSYPQLAENRSYEQYF.

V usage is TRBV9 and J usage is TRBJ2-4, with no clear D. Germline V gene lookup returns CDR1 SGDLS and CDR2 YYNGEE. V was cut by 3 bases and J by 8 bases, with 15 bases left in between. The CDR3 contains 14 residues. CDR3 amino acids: CASSDPGERDIQYF. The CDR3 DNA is TGTGCCAGCAGCGACCCCGGAGAGAGAGACATTCAGTACTTC.

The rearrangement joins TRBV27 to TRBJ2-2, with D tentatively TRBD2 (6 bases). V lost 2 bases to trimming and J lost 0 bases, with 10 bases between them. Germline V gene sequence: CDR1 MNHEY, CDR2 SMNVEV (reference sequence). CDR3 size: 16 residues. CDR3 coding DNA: TGTGCCAGCAGTTTACGACTAGACGCGAACACCGGGGAGCTGTTTTTT. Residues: CASSLRLDANTGELFF.

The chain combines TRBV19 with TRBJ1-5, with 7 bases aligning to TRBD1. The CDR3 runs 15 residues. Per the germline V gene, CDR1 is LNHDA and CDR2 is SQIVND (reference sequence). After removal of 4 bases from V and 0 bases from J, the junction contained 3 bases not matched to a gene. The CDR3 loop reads CASSKTGTSNQPQHF. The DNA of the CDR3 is TGTGCCAGTAGTAAGACAGGGACTAGCAATCAGCCCCAGCATTTT. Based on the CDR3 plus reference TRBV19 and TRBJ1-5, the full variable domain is DGGITQSPKYLFRKEGQNVTLSCEQNLNHDAMYWYRQDPGQGLRLIYYSQIVNDFQKGDIAEGYSVSREKKESFPLTVTSAQKNPTAFYLCASSKTGTSNQPQHFGDGTRLSIL.

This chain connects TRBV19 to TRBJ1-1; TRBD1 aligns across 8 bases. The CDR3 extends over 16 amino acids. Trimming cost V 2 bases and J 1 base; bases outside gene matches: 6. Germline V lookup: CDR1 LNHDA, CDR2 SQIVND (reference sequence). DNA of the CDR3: TGTGCCAGTAGTATACTAGGACAGGGACCGAACACTGAAGCTTTCTTT. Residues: CASSILGQGPNTEAFF.

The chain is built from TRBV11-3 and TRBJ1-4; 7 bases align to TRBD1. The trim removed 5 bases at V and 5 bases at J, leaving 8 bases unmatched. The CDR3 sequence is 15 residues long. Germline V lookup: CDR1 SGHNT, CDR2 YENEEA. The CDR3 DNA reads TGTGCCAGCAGCCCGGGGACAGCGCAAAATGAAAAACTGTTTTTT. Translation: CASSPGTAQNEKLFF.

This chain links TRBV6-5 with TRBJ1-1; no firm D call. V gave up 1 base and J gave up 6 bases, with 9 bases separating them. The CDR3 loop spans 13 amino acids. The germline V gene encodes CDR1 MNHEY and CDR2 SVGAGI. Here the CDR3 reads CASSYFTTAEAFF. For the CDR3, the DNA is TGTGCCAGCAGTTACTTTACTACGGCTGAAGCTTTCTTT.

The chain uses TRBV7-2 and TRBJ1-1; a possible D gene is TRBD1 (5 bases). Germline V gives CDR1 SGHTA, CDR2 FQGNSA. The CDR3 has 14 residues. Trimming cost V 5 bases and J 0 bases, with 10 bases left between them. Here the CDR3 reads CASSPDTLNTEAFF. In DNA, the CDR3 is TGTGCCAGCAGCCCGGACACCCTGAACACTGAAGCTTTCTTT.

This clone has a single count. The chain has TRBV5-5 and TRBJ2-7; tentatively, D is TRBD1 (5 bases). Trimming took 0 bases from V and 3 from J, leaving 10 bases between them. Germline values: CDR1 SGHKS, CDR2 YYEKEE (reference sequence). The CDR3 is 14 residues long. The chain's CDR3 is CASSLEQGIYEQYF. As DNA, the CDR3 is TGTGCCAGCAGCTTGGAGCAGGGTATCTACGAGCAGTACTTC.

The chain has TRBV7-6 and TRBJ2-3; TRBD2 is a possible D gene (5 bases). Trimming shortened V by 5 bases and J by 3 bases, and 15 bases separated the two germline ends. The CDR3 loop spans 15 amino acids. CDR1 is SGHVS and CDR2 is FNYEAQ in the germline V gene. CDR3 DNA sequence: TGTGCCAGCAGCCCAATCCCCAGAGGGACAGATACGCAGTATTTT. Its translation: CASSPIPRGTDTQYF. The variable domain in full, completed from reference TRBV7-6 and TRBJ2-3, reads GAGVSQSPRYKVTKRGQDVALRCDPISGHVSLYWYRQALGQGPEFLTYFNYEAQQDKSGLPNDRFSAERPEGSISTLTIQRTEQRDSAMYRCASSPIPRGTDTQYFGPGTRLTVL.

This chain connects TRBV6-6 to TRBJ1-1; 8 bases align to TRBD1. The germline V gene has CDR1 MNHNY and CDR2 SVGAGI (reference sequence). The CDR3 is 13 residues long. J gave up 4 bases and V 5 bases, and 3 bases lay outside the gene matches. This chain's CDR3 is CASSTTGGTEAFF. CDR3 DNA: TGTGCCAGCAGTACAACAGGGGGCACTGAAGCTTTCTTT.

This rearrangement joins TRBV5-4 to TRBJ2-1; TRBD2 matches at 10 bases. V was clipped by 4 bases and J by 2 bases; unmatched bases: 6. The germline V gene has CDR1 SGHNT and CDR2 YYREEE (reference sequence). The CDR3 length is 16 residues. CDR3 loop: CASSLRTSGAYNEQFF. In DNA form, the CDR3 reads TGTGCCAGCAGCCTACGGACTAGCGGAGCCTACAATGAGCAGTTCTTC.

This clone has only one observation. CDR3 region: CSASRGAGYGYTF. The CDR3 bases are TGCAGTGCTAGTCGGGGGGCTGGATATGGCTACACCTTC. The gene calls are TRBV20-1 and TRBJ1-2; D might be TRBD1 (6 bases). Germline V gives CDR1 DFQATT, CDR2 SNEGSKA (reference sequence). Trimming cost V 3 bases and J 5 bases, with 13 bases left between them. This CDR3 is built from 13 residues.

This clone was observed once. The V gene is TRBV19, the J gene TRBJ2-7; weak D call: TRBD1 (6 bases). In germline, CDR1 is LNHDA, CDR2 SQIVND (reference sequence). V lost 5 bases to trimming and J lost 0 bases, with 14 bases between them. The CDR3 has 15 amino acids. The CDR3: CASSLGHQNSYEQYF. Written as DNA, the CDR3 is TGTGCCAGTAGTTTGGGACACCAAAACTCCTACGAGCAGTACTTC. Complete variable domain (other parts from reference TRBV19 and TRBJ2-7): DGGITQSPKYLFRKEGQNVTLSCEQNLNHDAMYWYRQDPGQGLRLIYYSQIVNDFQKGDIAEGYSVSREKKESFPLTVTSAQKNPTAFYLCASSLGHQNSYEQYFGPGTRLTVT.

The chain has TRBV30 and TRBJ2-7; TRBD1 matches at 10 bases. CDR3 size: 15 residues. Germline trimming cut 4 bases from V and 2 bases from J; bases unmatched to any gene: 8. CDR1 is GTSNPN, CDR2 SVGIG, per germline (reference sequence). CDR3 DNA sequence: TGTGCCTGGATTGGGGGGGACAGGGGAACCTACGAGCAGTACTTC. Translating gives CAWIGGDRGTYEQYF.

CDR3: CASHPGGNTIYF. The CDR3 DNA is TGTGCTTCCCACCCGGGGGGAAACACCATATATTTT. The chain recombines TRBV30 with TRBJ1-3; D is unresolved. CDR1 GTSNPN and CDR2 SVGIG come from the germline V gene (reference sequence). This CDR3 region has 12 residues.

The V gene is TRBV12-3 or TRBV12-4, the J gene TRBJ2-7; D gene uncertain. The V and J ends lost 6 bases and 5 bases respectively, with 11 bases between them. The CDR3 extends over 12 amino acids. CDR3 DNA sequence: TGTGCCAGCAGCCCCAGAAGAAACGAGCAGTACTTC. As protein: CASSPRRNEQYF.

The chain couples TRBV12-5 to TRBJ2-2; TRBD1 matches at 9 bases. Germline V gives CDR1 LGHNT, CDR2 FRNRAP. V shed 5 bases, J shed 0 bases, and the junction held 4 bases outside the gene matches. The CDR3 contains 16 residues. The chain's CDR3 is CASGPGQGTNTGELFF. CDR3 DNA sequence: TGTGCTAGTGGTCCCGGACAGGGGACGAACACCGGGGAGCTGTTTTTT.

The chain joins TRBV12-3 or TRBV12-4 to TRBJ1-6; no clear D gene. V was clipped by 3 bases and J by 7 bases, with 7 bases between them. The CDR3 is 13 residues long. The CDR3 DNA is TGTGCCAGCAGTTTTTCGAGGAATTCACCCCTCCACTTT. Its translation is CASSFSRNSPLHF.

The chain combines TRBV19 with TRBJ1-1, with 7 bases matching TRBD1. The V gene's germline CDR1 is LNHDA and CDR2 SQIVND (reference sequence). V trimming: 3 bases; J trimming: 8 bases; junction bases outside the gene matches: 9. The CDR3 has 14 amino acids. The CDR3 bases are TGTGCCAGTAGTATCGATGGGGGACAGTCGGAAGCTTTCTTT. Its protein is CASSIDGGQSEAFF.

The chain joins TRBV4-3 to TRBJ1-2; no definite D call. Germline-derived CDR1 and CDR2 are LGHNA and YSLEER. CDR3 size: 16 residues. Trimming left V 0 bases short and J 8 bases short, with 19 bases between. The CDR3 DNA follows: TGCGCCAGCAGCCAAGATCCCGGGATCGGCACTTGGGGCTACACCTTC. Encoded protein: CASSQDPGIGTWGYTF.

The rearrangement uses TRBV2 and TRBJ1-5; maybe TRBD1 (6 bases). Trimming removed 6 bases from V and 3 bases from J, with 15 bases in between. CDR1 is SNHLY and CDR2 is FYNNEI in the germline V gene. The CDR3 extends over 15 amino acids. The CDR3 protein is CASSDLGQLNQPQHF. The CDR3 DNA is TGTGCCAGCAGCGACCTTGGACAGCTCAATCAGCCCCAGCATTTT.

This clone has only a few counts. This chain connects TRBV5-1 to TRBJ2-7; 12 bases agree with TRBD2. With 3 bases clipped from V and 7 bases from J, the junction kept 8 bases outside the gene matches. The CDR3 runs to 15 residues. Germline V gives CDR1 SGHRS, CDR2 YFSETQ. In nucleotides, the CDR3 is TGCGCCAGCAGCTCGACTAGCGGGGGAAATAAGGAGCAGTACTTC. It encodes CASSSTSGGNKEQYF. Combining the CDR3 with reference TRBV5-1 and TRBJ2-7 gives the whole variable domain KAGVTQTPRYLIKTRGQQVTLSCSPISGHRSVSWYQQTPGQGLQFLFEYFSETQRNKGNFPGRFSGRQFSNSRSEMNVSTLELGDSALYLCASSSTSGGNKEQYFGPGTRLTVT.

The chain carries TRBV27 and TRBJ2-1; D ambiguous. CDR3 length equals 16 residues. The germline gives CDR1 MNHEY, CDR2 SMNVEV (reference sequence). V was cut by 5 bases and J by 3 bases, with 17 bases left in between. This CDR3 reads CASSLPIAPGYNEQFF. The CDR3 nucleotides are TGTGCCAGCAGTCTCCCTATAGCACCTGGCTACAATGAGCAGTTCTTC.

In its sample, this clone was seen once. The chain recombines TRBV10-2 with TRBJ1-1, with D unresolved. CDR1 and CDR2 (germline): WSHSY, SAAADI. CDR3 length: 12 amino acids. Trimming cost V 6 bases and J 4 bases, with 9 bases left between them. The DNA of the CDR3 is TGCGCCAGCAGAAACGGTATCACTGAAGCTTTCTTT. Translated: CASRNGITEAFF.

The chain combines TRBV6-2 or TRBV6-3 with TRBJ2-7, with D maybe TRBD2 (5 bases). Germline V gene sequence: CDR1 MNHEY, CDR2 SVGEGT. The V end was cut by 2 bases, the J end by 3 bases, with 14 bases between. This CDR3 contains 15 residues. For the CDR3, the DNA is TGTGCCAGCAGTTACACCTCAGATGGAGGCTACGAGCAGTACTTC. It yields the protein CASSYTSDGGYEQYF.